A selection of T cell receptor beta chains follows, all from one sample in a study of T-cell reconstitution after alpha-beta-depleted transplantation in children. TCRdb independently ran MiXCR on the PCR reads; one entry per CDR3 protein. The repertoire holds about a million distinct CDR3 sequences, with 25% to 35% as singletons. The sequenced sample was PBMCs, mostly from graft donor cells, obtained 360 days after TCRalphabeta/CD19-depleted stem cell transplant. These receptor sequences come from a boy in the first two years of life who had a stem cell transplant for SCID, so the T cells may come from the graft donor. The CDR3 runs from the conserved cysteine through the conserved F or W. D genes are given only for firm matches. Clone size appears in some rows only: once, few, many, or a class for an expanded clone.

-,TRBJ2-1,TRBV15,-,TGTGCCACCAGCAGAGGAGTAGGGGCGGTGATCACCTACAATGAGCAGTTCTTC,CATSRGVGAVITYNEQFF
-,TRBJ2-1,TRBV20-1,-,TGCAGTGCTAGGCCTCGGGCCTTAACTTGGGAGCAGTTCTTC,CSARPRALTWEQFF
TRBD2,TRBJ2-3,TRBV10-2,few,TGCGCCAGCTGCGTCGGTAGTCTGGCGGGGGGGCGGGGGGATACGCAGTATTTT,CASCVGSLAGGRGDTQYF
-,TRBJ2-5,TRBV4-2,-,TGTGCCAGCAGCCAAGATGTTCGGACCCAGTACTTC,CASSQDVRTQYF
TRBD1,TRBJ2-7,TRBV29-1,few,TGCAGCGGGGGAAACAGGGGTTCTCACGAGCAGTACTTC,CSGGNRGSHEQYF
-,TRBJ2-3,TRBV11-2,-,TGTGCCAGCAGCTTAGATCTTTGGACCCGCACAGATACGCAGTATTTT,CASSLDLWTRTDTQYF
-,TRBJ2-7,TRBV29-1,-,TGCAGCGTTGAAGTACTGGGTCTATATTTGAACGAGCAGTACTTC,CSVEVLGLYLNEQYF
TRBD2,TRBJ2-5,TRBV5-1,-,TGCGCCAGCAGCGCGCAGACTAGCGGAAGACAAGAGACCCAGTACTTC,CASSAQTSGRQETQYF
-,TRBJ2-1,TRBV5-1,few,TGCGCCAGCAGCTTGGAACTGGGGTGGGGCTCCTACAATGAGCAGTTCTTC,CASSLELGWGSYNEQFF
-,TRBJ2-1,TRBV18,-,TGTGCCAGCTCACCACCGGTACCAACCTACAATGAGCAGTTCTTC,CASSPPVPTYNEQFF
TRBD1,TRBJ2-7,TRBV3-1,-,TGTGCCAGCAGCCAACCGGGACAGAGATACGAGCAGTACTTC,CASSQPGQRYEQYF
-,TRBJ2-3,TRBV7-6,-,TGTGCCAGCAGCTCCCGCAGGGTAGGGGATACGCAGTATTTT,CASSSRRVGDTQYF
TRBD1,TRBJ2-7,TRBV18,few,TGTGCCAGCTCAGAGGACAGGGGGAGGAACGAGCAGTACTTC,CASSEDRGRNEQYF
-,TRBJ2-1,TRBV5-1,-,TGCGCCAGCAGCTTGGTTTCGGGGAGCTCATGGAAAAATGAGCAGTTCTTC,CASSLVSGSSWKNEQFF
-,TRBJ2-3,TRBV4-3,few,TGCGCCAGCAGCCAAGAAACTTGGTATACGCAGTATTTT,CASSQETWYTQYF
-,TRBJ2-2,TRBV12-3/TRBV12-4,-,TGTGCCAGCAGTTTAAGGGGTACTAGCCCTACTACCGGGGAGCTGTTTTTT,CASSLRGTSPTTGELFF
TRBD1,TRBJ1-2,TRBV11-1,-,TGTGCCAGCAGCGTCCGCGGGACAGGGAATGGCTATGGCTACACCTTC,CASSVRGTGNGYGYTF
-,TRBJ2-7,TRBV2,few,TGTGCCAGCAGTGGGGGTGATCGGCACGAGCAGTACTTC,CASSGGDRHEQYF
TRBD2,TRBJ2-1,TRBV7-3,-,TGTGCCAGCAGCTTAAAAGCGGGGGGGCCCAAGGGAGATGAGCAGTTCTTC,CASSLKAGGPKGDEQFF
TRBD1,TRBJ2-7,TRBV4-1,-,TGCGCCAGTAAACCACACAGGGGATCCTACGAGCAGTACTTC,CASKPHRGSYEQYF
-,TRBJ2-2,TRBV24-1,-,TGTGCCACCGCCCCCGGGACTCAGATAACACCACCGCTATACACCGGGGAGCTGTTTTTT,CATAPGTQITPPLYTGELFF
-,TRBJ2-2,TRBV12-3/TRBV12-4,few,TGTGCCAGCAGTTTAGCGCCAGGGCTGACCGGGGAGCTGTTTTTT,CASSLAPGLTGELFF
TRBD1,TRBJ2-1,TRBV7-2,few,TGTGCCAGCAGCTCGACAGGGGATTTCCACAATGAGCAGTTCTTC,CASSSTGDFHNEQFF
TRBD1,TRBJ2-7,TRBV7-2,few,TGTGCCAGCAGCTTATATGGGACAGGAGCCTACGAGCAGTACTTC,CASSLYGTGAYEQYF
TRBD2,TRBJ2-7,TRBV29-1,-,TGCAGCGTTGATCTAGCGGGGACACCCTACGAGCAGTACTTC,CSVDLAGTPYEQYF